The 23 T cell receptor beta chains listed next were all sequenced from one sample in a study of blood T cell repertoires in COVID-19. The assay was immunoSEQ multiplex PCR, and TCRdb's table has in-frame clones only and misses some. This sample yields hundreds of thousands of clones, of which 80% to 90% are seen a single time; 4.7% belongs to the top ten. The sample taken for sequencing was peripheral blood. Receptors were obtained from a woman between 70 and 85 years old with acute or convalescent COVID-19.

This chain uses TRBV5-4 with TRBJ2-3; TRBD2 matches at 14 bases. The germline V gene encodes CDR1 SGHNT and CDR2 YYREEE (reference sequence). Trimming removed 4 bases from V and 1 base from J; junction bases left unmatched: 2. The CDR3 spans 16 residues. The CDR3 DNA sequence: TGTGCCAGCAGCCGGGGACTAGCGGGGGGCACAGATACGCAGTATTTT. Encoded protein: CASSRGLAGGTDTQYF.

The rearrangement uses TRBV7-2 and TRBJ1-1; D not certain. CDR3 size: 14 residues. Germline-derived CDR1 and CDR2 are SGHTA and FQGNSA. The V gene lost 1 base and the J gene lost 1 base, with 7 bases spanning the gap. CDR3 protein: CASSLEVRNTEAFF. CDR3 sequence (DNA): TGTGCCAGCAGCTTAGAAGTGAGGAACACTGAAGCTTTCTTT.

The chain links TRBV24-1 to TRBJ2-1; TRBD1 aligns across 7 bases. Germline V gives CDR1 KGHDR, CDR2 SFDVKD. V shed 0 bases, J shed 13 bases, and the junction held 20 bases outside the gene matches. The CDR3 sequence is 18 residues long. The CDR3 loop reads CATSDLQQGTIPTMGQFF. CDR3 bases: TGTGCCACCAGTGATTTGCAACAGGGGACAATTCCTACAATGGGCCAGTTCTTC.

V gene TRBV7-2 combines with J gene TRBJ2-7; 8 bases align to TRBD2. The V gene end was trimmed by 3 bases and the J gene end by 1 base; junction bases not matched to a gene: 5. This CDR3 has 15 residues. From germline, CDR1 is SGHTA and CDR2 FQGNSA. DNA of the CDR3: TGTGCCAGCAGCTTCGGGGGGGCCGGATCCTACGAGCAGTACTTC. Amino acid sequence: CASSFGGAGSYEQYF.

This chain's CDR3 is CSVEGQVLSTEAFF. As DNA, the CDR3 is TGCAGCGTTGAAGGACAGGTACTAAGCACTGAAGCTTTCTTT. The chain combines TRBV29-1 with TRBJ1-1; tentatively, D is TRBD1 (6 bases). The CDR3 loop spans 14 amino acids. The V gene lost 1 base and the J gene lost 4 bases, with 13 bases spanning the gap. CDR1 is SQVTM, CDR2 ANQGSEA, per germline.

In its sample, this clone was seen once. This chain links TRBV4-1 with TRBJ1-6; tentative D call: TRBD1 (5 bases). CDR3 length: 15 amino acids. Germline CDR1 MGHRA, CDR2 YSYEKL. The V and J ends lost 0 bases and 9 bases respectively, with 12 bases between them. The CDR3 region is CASSQDPGNSSPLHF. The CDR3 DNA sequence: TGCGCCAGCAGCCAAGACCCAGGGAACTCTTCACCCCTCCACTTT.

The chain carries TRBV5-1 and TRBJ1-1, with 7 bases matching TRBD1. J gave up 4 bases and V 4 bases, and 13 bases lay outside the gene matches. The CDR3 runs to 16 residues. Germline assignment: CDR1 SGHRS and CDR2 YFSETQ. DNA of the CDR3: TGCGCCAGCAGCGTTCACAGGGGAAGCGATGTCACTGAAGCTTTCTTT. Protein sequence: CASSVHRGSDVTEAFF.

The genes are TRBV10-2 and TRBJ1-2; D is possibly TRBD1 (6 bases). CDR3 size: 15 residues. The germline V gene encodes CDR1 WSHSY and CDR2 SAAADI. V lost 3 bases to trimming and J lost 1 base, with 12 bases between them. The CDR3 protein is CASSEEVGGNYGYTF. CDR3 sequence (DNA): TGCGCCAGCAGTGAAGAAGTAGGGGGTAACTATGGCTACACCTTC.

This sequence joins TRBV13 and TRBJ2-7; D may be TRBD2 (5 bases). V lost 5 bases and J 3 bases, leaving 14 bases between the germline ends. Germline CDR1 reads PRHDT; CDR2 reads FYEKMQ (reference sequence). The CDR3 has 14 amino acids. CDR3 loop: CASSPGTGNYEQYF. The CDR3 bases are TGTGCCAGCAGCCCCGGAACGGGAAACTACGAGCAGTACTTC.

This clone was detected only a few times. The genes are TRBV25-1 and TRBJ1-6; 11 bases fit TRBD1. V trimming: 6 bases; J trimming: 9 bases; junction bases outside the gene matches: 4. The germline V gene has CDR1 MGHDK and CDR2 SYGVNS. CDR3 length: 14 residues. CDR3 residues: CASRGQGAVSPLHF. CDR3 coding DNA: TGTGCCAGCAGAGGACAGGGGGCGGTTTCACCCCTCCACTTT.

The chain links TRBV7-2 to TRBJ2-2, with D tentatively TRBD2 (7 bases). V shed 2 bases and J shed 4 bases, with 17 bases lying between them. From germline, CDR1 is SGHTA and CDR2 FQGNSA. This CDR3 has 17 residues. The CDR3 bases are TGTGCCAGCAGCTTAAGGAGGCGGGGGCAGGGCACCGGGGAGCTGTTTTTT. Translated, it gives CASSLRRRGQGTGELFF. The full variable domain, its missing parts supplied by reference TRBV7-2 and TRBJ2-2, is GAGVSQSPSNKVTEKGKDVELRCDPISGHTALYWYRQSLGQGLEFLIYFQGNSAPDKSGLPSDRFSAERTGGSVSTLTIQRTQQEDSAVYLCASSLRRRGQGTGELFFGEGSRLTVL.

The V and J genes are TRBV5-6 and TRBJ1-1; 7 bases match TRBD1. The CDR3 runs to 15 residues. Trimming at V came to 4 bases and at J to 0 bases, leaving 6 bases not matched to a gene. CDR1 is SGHDT and CDR2 is YYEEEE in the germline V gene. The CDR3 DNA sequence: TGTGCCAGCAGCCGACGGACAGGTGTGAACACTGAAGCTTTCTTT. Translated, it gives CASSRRTGVNTEAFF.

This chain links TRBV13 with TRBJ1-1; TRBD1 agrees at 8 bases. This CDR3 is 18 amino acids long. The J segment lost 0 bases and the V segment lost 4 bases, leaving 13 bases of the junction unmatched. Germline V gene sequence: CDR1 PRHDT, CDR2 FYEKMQ (reference sequence). CDR3 region: CASSSSTGVRSLNTEAFF. The CDR3 coding sequence is TGTGCCAGCAGCTCCTCGACAGGGGTGAGGAGCTTGAACACTGAAGCTTTCTTT.

The chain couples TRBV6-5 to TRBJ1-1; 11 positions match TRBD1. Trimming removed 5 bases from V and 10 bases from J; junction bases left unmatched: 9. There are 14 residues in the CDR3. CDR1 is MNHEY and CDR2 is SVGAGI in the germline V gene. CDR3 loop: CASSPDRGRLVAFF. Here the CDR3 DNA reads TGTGCCAGCAGTCCGGACAGGGGGCGCTTAGTAGCTTTCTTT.

The chain is built from TRBV5-8 and TRBJ2-1, with TRBD2 identical over 10 bases. The CDR3 spans 14 residues. V lost 0 bases and J lost 10; bases outside the gene matches: 4. Germline-derived CDR1 and CDR2 are SGHTS and YDEGEE. The CDR3: CASSLEAGGDEQFF. The DNA for the CDR3 is TGTGCCAGCAGCTTGGAAGCGGGGGGGGACGAGCAGTTCTTC. The full variable domain, with the rest looked up from reference TRBV5-8 and TRBJ2-1, is EAGVTQSPTHLIKTRGQQATLRCSPISGHTSVYWYQQALGLGLQFLLWYDEGEERNRGNFPPRFSGRQFPNYSSELNVNALELEDSALYLCASSLEAGGDEQFFGPGTRLTVL.

This chain uses TRBV6-5 with TRBJ2-1, with no clear D. Germline lookup yields CDR1 MNHEY and CDR2 SVGAGI. V was pared by 10 bases and J by 0 bases, with 13 bases between. This CDR3 spans 14 amino acids. The CDR3 here is CATLRSRSYNEQFF. Here the CDR3 DNA reads TGTGCCACACTAAGGAGTCGCTCCTACAATGAGCAGTTCTTC.

This clone was seen more than once but under ten times. V and J are TRBV5-1 and TRBJ2-7, with 8 bases that match TRBD1. Trimming at V came to 0 bases and at J to 3 bases, leaving 8 bases not matched to a gene. The CDR3 consists of 16 residues. Germline lookup yields CDR1 SGHRS and CDR2 YFSETQ. The CDR3 nucleotides are TGCGCCAGCAGCTTGGCCTCTGGACAGGGAGGCTACGAGCAGTACTTC. It yields the protein CASSLASGQGGYEQYF.

The chain couples TRBV5-4 to TRBJ1-2; 8 bases fit TRBD1. The junction had 8 bases not matched to a gene; V was cut back by 4 bases and J by 6 bases. The CDR3 has 14 residues. In germline, CDR1 is SGHNT, CDR2 YYREEE (reference sequence). CDR3 bases: TGTGCCAGCAGCCCCCCGGACAGGGTCGATGGCTACACCTTC. It codes for CASSPPDRVDGYTF.

This clone was seen just once. This chain links TRBV10-2 with TRBJ2-7, with 8 bases that match TRBD1. V lost 6 bases and J lost 5; bases outside the gene matches: 12. The CDR3 spans 15 residues. The germline CDR1 and CDR2 sequences are WSHSY and SAAADI. The CDR3 sequence is CASRFTGGKNDEQYF. The CDR3 nucleotides read TGCGCCAGCAGATTTACAGGGGGTAAGAATGACGAGCAGTACTTC.

The chain combines TRBV19 with TRBJ1-3; D might be TRBD1 (5 bases). CDR1 and CDR2 (germline): LNHDA, SQIVND (reference sequence). V shed 6 bases and J shed 2 bases, with 17 bases lying between them. The CDR3 covers 16 residues. This chain's CDR3 is CASRGGVPLAGNTIYF. CDR3 DNA: TGTGCCAGTAGAGGAGGGGTTCCCCTCGCTGGAAACACCATATATTTT. Based on the CDR3 plus reference TRBV19 and TRBJ1-3, the full variable domain is DGGITQSPKYLFRKEGQNVTLSCEQNLNHDAMYWYRQDPGQGLRLIYYSQIVNDFQKGDIAEGYSVSREKKESFPLTVTSAQKNPTAFYLCASRGGVPLAGNTIYFGEGSWLTVV.

The chain links TRBV7-2 to TRBJ1-2, with 7 bases fitting TRBD1. Germline V gene data show CDR1 as SGHTA and CDR2 as FQGNSA. This CDR3 has 13 residues. V lost 5 bases to trimming and J lost 6 bases; unmatched junction nucleotides: 6. CDR3 bases: TGTGCCAGCAGCCTGGGACAGCCAAATGGCTACACCTTC. Translation gives CASSLGQPNGYTF.

This chain uses TRBV11-2 with TRBJ2-7; 7 positions agree with TRBD1. After removal of 5 bases from V and 6 bases from J, the junction contained 7 bases not matched to a gene. Germline V gene sequence: CDR1 SGHAT, CDR2 FQNNGV. The CDR3 is 13 amino acids. The CDR3 DNA sequence: TGTGCCAGCAGCCAGGGACAGCGACTCGAGCAGTACTTC. Its protein is CASSQGQRLEQYF.

V and J are TRBV7-9 and TRBJ2-7; TRBD1 might be the D (7 bases). The CDR3 consists of 15 residues. The germline V gene has CDR1 SEHNR and CDR2 FQNEAQ (reference sequence). Trimming cost V 5 bases and J 7 bases, with 21 bases left between them. The CDR3 region has the DNA TGTGCCAGCAGCCCCTGGGACAGCGACGCGGGGGAGCAGTACTTC. Residues: CASSPWDSDAGEQYF. The full variable domain, with the rest looked up from reference TRBV7-9 and TRBJ2-7, is DTGVSQNPRHKITKRGQNVTFRCDPISEHNRLYWYRQTLGQGPEFLTYFQNEAQLEKSRLLSDRFSAERPKGSFSTLEIQRTEQGDSAMYLCASSPWDSDAGEQYFGPGTRLTVT.